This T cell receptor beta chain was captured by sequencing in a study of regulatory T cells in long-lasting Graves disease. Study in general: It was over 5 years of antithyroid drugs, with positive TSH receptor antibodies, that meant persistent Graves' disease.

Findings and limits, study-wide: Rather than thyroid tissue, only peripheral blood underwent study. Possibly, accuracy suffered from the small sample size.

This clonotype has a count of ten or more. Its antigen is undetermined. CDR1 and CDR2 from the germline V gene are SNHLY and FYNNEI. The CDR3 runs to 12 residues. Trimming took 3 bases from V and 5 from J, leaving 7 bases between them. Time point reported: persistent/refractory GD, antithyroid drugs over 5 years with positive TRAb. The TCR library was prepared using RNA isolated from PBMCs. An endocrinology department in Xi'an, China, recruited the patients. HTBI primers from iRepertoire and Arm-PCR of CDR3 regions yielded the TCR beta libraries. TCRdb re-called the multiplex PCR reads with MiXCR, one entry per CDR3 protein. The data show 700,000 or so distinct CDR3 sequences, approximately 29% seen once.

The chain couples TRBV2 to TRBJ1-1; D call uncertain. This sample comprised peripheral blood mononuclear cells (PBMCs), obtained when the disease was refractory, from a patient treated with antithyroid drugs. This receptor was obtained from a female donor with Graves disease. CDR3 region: CASSEGQTEAFF. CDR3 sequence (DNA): TGTGCCAGCAGTGAGGGTCAAACTGAAGCTTTCTTT.